This is a list of T cell receptor beta chains from one sample in a study of blood T cell repertoires in COVID-19. Sequencing was performed with immunoSEQ multiplex PCR; in TCRdb, only in-frame clones are kept and a portion is missing. Of some 170,000 clones listed, around 85% are singletons. The source material was PBMCs or T cells enriched from blood (not recorded which). The receptor source for this set is a man aged 40-49 years who had recovered from COVID-19. CDR3s include the opening cysteine and the closing phenylalanine or tryptophan. D genes are given only for firm matches. The size field is filled for only some rows; it gives once, few, many or a size class.

J gene: TRBJ1-4
V gene: TRBV28
clone size: .
D gene: .
CDR3 DNA: TGTGCCAGCCAGGAACAGGCCCCAACTAATGAAAAACTGTTTTTT
CDR3 protein: CASQEQAPTNEKLFF

J gene: TRBJ1-3
V gene: TRBV11-1
clone size: .
D gene: TRBD1
CDR3 DNA: TGTGCCAGCAGCGTGACAGGGATGTCCGGAAACACCATATATTTT
CDR3 protein: CASSVTGMSGNTIYF

J gene: TRBJ1-1
V gene: TRBV5-4
clone size: .
D gene: .
CDR3 DNA: TGTGCCAGCAGTGCGGGAGGGCCCGGCACTGAAGCTTTCTTT
CDR3 protein: CASSAGGPGTEAFF

J gene: TRBJ1-2
V gene: TRBV12-5
clone size: .
D gene: .
CDR3 DNA: TGTGCTAGTGCACAGGGTGGGTACTATGGCTACACCTTC
CDR3 protein: CASAQGGYYGYTF

J gene: TRBJ2-7
V gene: TRBV12-5
clone size: .
D gene: TRBD1
CDR3 DNA: TGTGCTAGTGGTTCCTTTTACCGGGACAGGGGATACGAGCAGTACTTC
CDR3 protein: CASGSFYRDRGYEQYF

J gene: TRBJ2-3
V gene: TRBV3-1/TRBV3-2
clone size: once
D gene: TRBD2
CDR3 DNA: TGTGCCAGCAGCCAAGCGGGACTAAACACAGATACGCAGTATTTT
CDR3 protein: CASSQAGLNTDTQYF

J gene: TRBJ1-6
V gene: TRBV7-2
clone size: many
D gene: TRBD1
CDR3 DNA: TGTGCCAGCAGCTTGGACAGGGGGTATTCACCCCTCCACTTT
CDR3 protein: CASSLDRGYSPLHF

J gene: TRBJ2-7
V gene: TRBV19
clone size: .
D gene: TRBD1
CDR3 DNA: TGTGCCAGTAGTGTCGGACAGGGGATTACGTTGGAGCAGTACTTC
CDR3 protein: CASSVGQGITLEQYF

J gene: TRBJ2-5
V gene: TRBV3-1/TRBV3-2
clone size: .
D gene: TRBD2
CDR3 DNA: TGTGCCAGCAGCCCGAGCGGGGGTAAAGAGACCCAGTACTTC
CDR3 protein: CASSPSGGKETQYF

J gene: TRBJ1-1
V gene: TRBV7-9
clone size: .
D gene: .
CDR3 DNA: TGTGCCAGCAGCCCCGACAGGGAAGCTTTCTTT
CDR3 protein: CASSPDREAFF

J gene: TRBJ1-6
V gene: TRBV19
clone size: .
D gene: .
CDR3 DNA: TGTGCCAGTAGCCGAACCAGGGATAATAATTCACCCCTCCACTTT
CDR3 protein: CASSRTRDNNSPLHF

J gene: TRBJ1-1
V gene: TRBV10-3
clone size: .
D gene: TRBD1
CDR3 DNA: TGTGCCATCAGTGAGTTAAACACAGGGGGGGAAGCTTTCTTT
CDR3 protein: CAISELNTGGEAFF

J gene: TRBJ1-2
V gene: TRBV20-1
clone size: .
D gene: .
CDR3 DNA: TGCAGTGCCACGGGTCTCTATGGCTACACCTTC
CDR3 protein: CSATGLYGYTF

J gene: TRBJ2-1
V gene: TRBV30
clone size: .
D gene: .
CDR3 DNA: TGTGCCTGGAGGACCGTATCGGCGGTCTACAATGAGCAGTTCTTC
CDR3 protein: CAWRTVSAVYNEQFF

J gene: TRBJ2-1
V gene: TRBV9
clone size: few
D gene: .
CDR3 DNA: TGTGCCAGCAGCGTCGACTGGATAGGCTACAATGAGCAGTTCTTC
CDR3 protein: CASSVDWIGYNEQFF

J gene: TRBJ1-1
V gene: TRBV28
clone size: .
D gene: .
CDR3 DNA: TGTGCCAGCAGTTTAATCGGGACTACTCGTGGGACTGAAGCTTTCTTT
CDR3 protein: CASSLIGTTRGTEAFF

J gene: TRBJ2-2
V gene: TRBV19
clone size: .
D gene: .
CDR3 DNA: TGTGCCAGTAGTATTCGTGGGGCGGGGACCGGGGAGCTGTTTTTT
CDR3 protein: CASSIRGAGTGELFF

J gene: TRBJ1-6
V gene: TRBV19
clone size: once
D gene: TRBD1
CDR3 DNA: TGTGCCAGTAGGATGGTAACAGGGGGAGTGGAGCGGTCACCCCTCCACTTT
CDR3 protein: CASRMVTGGVERSPLHF

J gene: TRBJ1-1
V gene: TRBV5-1
clone size: .
D gene: TRBD1
CDR3 DNA: TGCGCCAGCAGCTCAGGACAGGGGGCACTACGGGCTTTCTTT
CDR3 protein: CASSSGQGALRAFF

J gene: TRBJ2-5
V gene: TRBV6-1
clone size: .
D gene: TRBD2
CDR3 DNA: TGTGCCAGCAGTGAAGCCCCTAGCGGTGCTCAAGAGACCCAGTACTTC
CDR3 protein: CASSEAPSGAQETQYF

J gene: TRBJ2-5
V gene: TRBV28
clone size: .
D gene: TRBD2
CDR3 DNA: TGTGCCAGCAGTCCATTCAGGACTAGCGGGAGGGGCAGAGAGACCCAGTACTTC
CDR3 protein: CASSPFRTSGRGRETQYF

J gene: TRBJ2-7
V gene: TRBV13
clone size: few
D gene: TRBD1
CDR3 DNA: TGTGCCAGCAGCCTCAGGGGGAGAAACGAGCAGTACTTC
CDR3 protein: CASSLRGRNEQYF

J gene: TRBJ2-1
V gene: TRBV27
clone size: .
D gene: TRBD2
CDR3 DNA: TGTGCCAGCAGTTTCGGGGGGGCGCAAGCTATGGCCTACAATGAGCAGTTCTTC
CDR3 protein: CASSFGGAQAMAYNEQFF

J gene: TRBJ1-2
V gene: TRBV7-9
clone size: .
D gene: .
CDR3 DNA: TGTGCCAGCAGTATGACAGTCACCCCTACCCATGGCTACACCTTC
CDR3 protein: CASSMTVTPTHGYTF

J gene: TRBJ1-1
V gene: TRBV10-1
clone size: few
D gene: TRBD1
CDR3 DNA: TGCGCCAGCAGCGCCACCGGGACAGAGAACACTGAAGCTTTCTTT
CDR3 protein: CASSATGTENTEAFF

J gene: TRBJ2-2
V gene: TRBV25-1
clone size: .
D gene: .
CDR3 DNA: TGTGCCAGCAACAGGGAGGGCACCGGGGAGCTGTTTTTT
CDR3 protein: CASNREGTGELFF

J gene: TRBJ1-3
V gene: TRBV28
clone size: .
D gene: TRBD1
CDR3 DNA: TGTGCCAGCAGTTTTTGGGACAGGAGCTCTGGAAACACCATATATTTT
CDR3 protein: CASSFWDRSSGNTIYF

J gene: TRBJ1-1
V gene: TRBV6-5
clone size: few
D gene: TRBD1
CDR3 DNA: TGTGCCAGCACCGTCGGACAGGGTAGGGACACTGAAGCTTTCTTT
CDR3 protein: CASTVGQGRDTEAFF

J gene: TRBJ1-4
V gene: TRBV6-5
clone size: .
D gene: TRBD1
CDR3 DNA: TGTGCCAGCAGGAACTCGGACAGGGGGTTTGAAAAACTGTTTTTT
CDR3 protein: CASRNSDRGFEKLFF

J gene: TRBJ2-1
V gene: TRBV5-1
clone size: .
D gene: TRBD1
CDR3 DNA: TGCGCCAGCAGCTTACTCGGGACAGGGGGTTACAATGAGCAGTTCTTC
CDR3 protein: CASSLLGTGGYNEQFF

J gene: TRBJ1-5
V gene: TRBV6-5
clone size: .
D gene: TRBD1
CDR3 DNA: TGTGCCAGCAGCCCACAGGGGGCAAGGCAGCCCCAGCATTTT
CDR3 protein: CASSPQGARQPQHF

J gene: TRBJ2-7
V gene: TRBV7-8
clone size: .
D gene: .
CDR3 DNA: TGTGCCAGCAGCTTAAATGAAGGATACAGGAGAACCTACGAGCAGTACTTC
CDR3 protein: CASSLNEGYRRTYEQYF

J gene: TRBJ1-2
V gene: TRBV12-3/TRBV12-4
clone size: .
D gene: .
CDR3 DNA: TGTGCCAGCCGGGGGGGGGCCTATGGCTACACCTTC
CDR3 protein: CASRGGAYGYTF

J gene: TRBJ2-7
V gene: TRBV27
clone size: once
D gene: .
CDR3 DNA: TGTGCCAGCAGTTCCCAGGGTTACGAGCAGTACTTC
CDR3 protein: CASSSQGYEQYF

J gene: TRBJ2-7
V gene: TRBV9
clone size: .
D gene: TRBD1
CDR3 DNA: TGTGCCAGCAGCATGGGGACAGGGCGCGAGCAGTACTTC
CDR3 protein: CASSMGTGREQYF

J gene: TRBJ2-2
V gene: TRBV7-3
clone size: .
D gene: TRBD2
CDR3 DNA: TGTGCCAGCAGGGGACTAGCAGGAACCGGGGAGCTGTTTTTT
CDR3 protein: CASRGLAGTGELFF

J gene: TRBJ2-3
V gene: TRBV28
clone size: .
D gene: TRBD1
CDR3 DNA: TGTGCCAGCTTCAGGGGGATACACGGCACAGATACGCAGTATTTT
CDR3 protein: CASFRGIHGTDTQYF

J gene: TRBJ2-1
V gene: TRBV29-1
clone size: .
D gene: .
CDR3 DNA: TGCAGCGTTGACGCAGGGGGGGAGCAGTTCTTC
CDR3 protein: CSVDAGGEQFF

J gene: TRBJ2-2
V gene: TRBV30
clone size: .
D gene: .
CDR3 DNA: TGTGCCTGGAGTGAACTAGCCGGAGGGGAGCTGTTTTTT
CDR3 protein: CAWSELAGGELFF

J gene: TRBJ2-1
V gene: TRBV12-3/TRBV12-4
clone size: .
D gene: .
CDR3 DNA: TGTGCCAGCAGTTTGAACCACGGGGATGAGCAGTTCTTC
CDR3 protein: CASSLNHGDEQFF

J gene: TRBJ1-2
V gene: TRBV7-8
clone size: .
D gene: TRBD1
CDR3 DNA: TGTGCCAGCAGCCGGGAACAGGGGCCGTATGGCTACACCTTC
CDR3 protein: CASSREQGPYGYTF

J gene: TRBJ1-5
V gene: TRBV10-3
clone size: .
D gene: TRBD1
CDR3 DNA: TGTGCCATCAGTACCGGGACAGGGGTCAATCAGCCCCAGCATTTT
CDR3 protein: CAISTGTGVNQPQHF

J gene: TRBJ2-2
V gene: TRBV5-1
clone size: .
D gene: .
CDR3 DNA: TGCGCCAGCAGCTCGTCCCACAGAACATCGAACACCGGGGAGCTGTTTTTT
CDR3 protein: CASSSSHRTSNTGELFF

J gene: TRBJ1-2
V gene: TRBV11-2
clone size: .
D gene: .
CDR3 DNA: TGTGCCAGCAGCTTACAGGGTGGGCACTATGGCTACACCTTC
CDR3 protein: CASSLQGGHYGYTF

J gene: TRBJ2-1
V gene: TRBV5-1
clone size: .
D gene: .
CDR3 DNA: TGCGCCAGCAGCGTTGGACTGTACAATGAGCAGTTCTTC
CDR3 protein: CASSVGLYNEQFF

J gene: TRBJ1-1
V gene: TRBV29-1
clone size: .
D gene: .
CDR3 DNA: TGCAGCGTTGACCCACCGGCGGGCGGACCGACCTTTGAAGCTTTCTTT
CDR3 protein: CSVDPPAGGPTFEAFF

J gene: TRBJ2-1
V gene: TRBV28
clone size: .
D gene: TRBD1
CDR3 DNA: TGTGCCACCACTAACCCGGACAGGGTCTACAATGAGCAGTTCTTC
CDR3 protein: CATTNPDRVYNEQFF

J gene: TRBJ2-7
V gene: TRBV7-9
clone size: .
D gene: .
CDR3 DNA: TGTGCCAGCAGCCTTACCTTGGACAGGGAGGGCGAGCAGTACTTC
CDR3 protein: CASSLTLDREGEQYF

J gene: TRBJ1-4
V gene: TRBV18
clone size: .
D gene: TRBD1
CDR3 DNA: TGTGCCAGCTCACCCGGGACAGGGAAGGAAAAACTGTTTTTT
CDR3 protein: CASSPGTGKEKLFF

J gene: TRBJ1-1
V gene: TRBV7-9
clone size: few
D gene: .
CDR3 DNA: TGTGCCAGCAGCTTAGGGCCAGGGCCCACTGAAGCTTTCTTT
CDR3 protein: CASSLGPGPTEAFF

J gene: TRBJ1-5
V gene: TRBV30
clone size: .
D gene: TRBD1
CDR3 DNA: TGTGCCTGGAGGACAGGGTGGGATGAGCCCCAGCATTTT
CDR3 protein: CAWRTGWDEPQHF

J gene: TRBJ1-1
V gene: TRBV3-1/TRBV3-2
clone size: .
D gene: .
CDR3 DNA: TGTGCCAGCAGCCAAGATAATAGGAACACTGAAGCTTTCTTT
CDR3 protein: CASSQDNRNTEAFF

J gene: TRBJ2-1
V gene: TRBV18
clone size: .
D gene: .
CDR3 DNA: TGTGCCAGCTCCCTGACCCGAGGCAATGAGCAGTTCTTC
CDR3 protein: CASSLTRGNEQFF

J gene: TRBJ2-3
V gene: TRBV27
clone size: .
D gene: TRBD1
CDR3 DNA: TGTGCCAGCAGTTTAATAGGACAGGGGGTAACAGATACGCAGTATTTT
CDR3 protein: CASSLIGQGVTDTQYF

J gene: TRBJ2-5
V gene: TRBV11-2
clone size: .
D gene: TRBD1
CDR3 DNA: TGTGCCAGCAGCTCAGCAGGGGGCCGGGGAGAGACCCAGTACTTC
CDR3 protein: CASSSAGGRGETQYF

J gene: TRBJ1-5
V gene: TRBV19
clone size: .
D gene: TRBD1
CDR3 DNA: TGTGCCAGTAGCACTACAGGGGGCAATCAGCCCCAGCATTTT
CDR3 protein: CASSTTGGNQPQHF

J gene: TRBJ2-7
V gene: TRBV4-2
clone size: .
D gene: .
CDR3 DNA: TGTGCCAGCAGCCAAGTATCTTTTTCCTACGAGCAGTACTTC
CDR3 protein: CASSQVSFSYEQYF

J gene: TRBJ2-7
V gene: TRBV5-1
clone size: .
D gene: .
CDR3 DNA: TGCGCCAGCAGCTTGGCCTCAGGGGCTACCTACGAGCAGTACTTC
CDR3 protein: CASSLASGATYEQYF